This T cell receptor beta chain emerged from a study of technical replicates of blood from several donors. The germline CDR1 and CDR2 sequences are SGHRS and YFSETQ. The CDR3 is made up of 14 amino acids. The J segment lost 1 base and the V segment lost 5 bases, leaving 2 bases of the junction unmatched. Sequencing used immunoSEQ multiplex PCR; TCRdb keeps in-frame clones, though not all of them. The sample lists roughly 90,000 clones, 90% to 97% occurring once. The sequencing input was T cells isolated from PBMCs. This receptor was obtained from a human donor in good health. The chain links TRBV5-1 to TRBJ2-1; the match to TRBD2 covers 8 bases. The CDR3 here is CASRTSGSYNEQFF. CDR3 DNA sequence: TGCGCCAGCAGAACTAGCGGATCCTACAATGAGCAGTTCTTC. The variable domain in full, with the rest retrieved from reference TRBV5-1 and TRBJ2-1, is KAGVTQTPRYLIKTRGQQVTLSCSPISGHRSVSWYQQTPGQGLQFLFEYFSETQRNKGNFPGRFSGRQFSNSRSEMNVSTLELGDSALYLCASRTSGSYNEQFFGPGTRLTVL.